This TCR beta chain was profiled in a study of blood T cell repertoires in COVID-19. The data were produced by immunoSEQ multiplex PCR, yet TCRdb's version contains in-frame clones alone and is incomplete. Of 320,000 or so clones listed, roughly 87% are singletons. The germline gives CDR1 LGHNA, CDR2 YSLEER. The CDR3 loop spans 15 amino acids. Between the trimmed V and J ends, which lost 3 bases and 8 bases, there was a span of 17 bases. Participants came from about 23 US areas, aged roughly 18 to 95 years. The study counted Cohort 3 donors as recovered given two negative PCRs, clearance, or symptom resolution.

The sequence was collected from a woman aged 25 to 39 who had recovered from COVID-19. Sequenced input: PBMCs or T cells enriched from blood (not recorded which). The chain has TRBV4-3 and TRBJ2-1; D may be TRBD1 (5 bases). CDR3 residues: CASSQGRAPLHEQFF. The CDR3 DNA reads TGCGCCAGCAGCCAGGGCAGGGCCCCTCTCCATGAGCAGTTCTTC.